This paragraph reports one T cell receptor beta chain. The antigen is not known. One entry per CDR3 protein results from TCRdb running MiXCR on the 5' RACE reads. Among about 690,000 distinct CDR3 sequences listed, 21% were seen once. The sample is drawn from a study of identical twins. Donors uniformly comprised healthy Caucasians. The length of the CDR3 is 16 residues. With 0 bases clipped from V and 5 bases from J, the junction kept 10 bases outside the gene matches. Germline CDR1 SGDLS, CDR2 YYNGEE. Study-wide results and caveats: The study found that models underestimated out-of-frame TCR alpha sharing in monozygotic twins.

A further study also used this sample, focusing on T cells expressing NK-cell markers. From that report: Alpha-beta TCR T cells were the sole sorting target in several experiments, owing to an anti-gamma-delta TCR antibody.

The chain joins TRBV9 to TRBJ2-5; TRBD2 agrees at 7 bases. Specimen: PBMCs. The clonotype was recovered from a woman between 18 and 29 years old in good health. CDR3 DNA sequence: TGTGCCAGCAGCGTAGGGGGGGGAGCGGGACGGGAGACCCAGTACTTC. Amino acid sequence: CASSVGGGAGRETQYF.